This is a list of T cell receptor beta chains from one sample in a study of T-cell reconstitution after alpha-beta-depleted transplantation in children. TCRdb reprocessed the PCR reads with MiXCR, giving one entry per CDR3 protein. The sample records 500,000 to 750,000 distinct CDR3 sequences, approximately 13% being singletons. The input for sequencing was PBMCs, mostly from graft donor cells, taken 360 days after TCRalphabeta/CD19-depleted stem cell transplant. Receptor source: a male patient aged 10 to 17 who had a stem cell transplant for acute myeloid leukemia, so the T cells may come from the graft donor. The CDR3 runs from the conserved cysteine through the conserved F or W. The order of the fields is clone size, J gene, V gene, D gene, CDR3 DNA, CDR3 protein. D genes are given only for firm matches. Expanded clones are given a class, and other clones once, few, many or no size at all.

size: -
J: TRBJ2-7
V: TRBV5-1
D: -
DNA: TGCGCCAGCAGCTCAGCACTGGACGAGCAGTACTTC
CDR3: CASSSALDEQYF

size: many
J: TRBJ2-7
V: TRBV10-3
D: TRBD1
DNA: TGTGCCATCAGGACGGACAGGGCCTACGAGCAGTACTTC
CDR3: CAIRTDRAYEQYF

size: many
J: TRBJ2-1
V: TRBV12-3/TRBV12-4
D: TRBD2
DNA: TGTGCCAGCAGTCCACTAGCGGGAGGGCCCCATGAGCAGTTCTTC
CDR3: CASSPLAGGPHEQFF

size: -
J: TRBJ2-3
V: TRBV5-5
D: TRBD2
DNA: TGTGCCAGCAGCACCATAGCGGGAGGCGCCACAGATACGCAGTATTTT
CDR3: CASSTIAGGATDTQYF

size: -
J: TRBJ2-2
V: TRBV6-2/TRBV6-3
D: TRBD2
DNA: TGTGCCAGCAGTTACGGCGGGAGGGGGATCGGGGAGCTGTTTTTT
CDR3: CASSYGGRGIGELFF

size: few
J: TRBJ2-7
V: TRBV5-1
D: -
DNA: TGCGCCAGCAGCTTGGGAAGTCGCCTGGGGATCTACGAGCAGTACTTC
CDR3: CASSLGSRLGIYEQYF

size: many
J: TRBJ2-7
V: TRBV6-1
D: -
DNA: TGTGCCAGCACCCTTATGGGTCCACCGGGCTCCTACGAGCAGTACTTC
CDR3: CASTLMGPPGSYEQYF

size: few
J: TRBJ2-2
V: TRBV7-3
D: TRBD1
DNA: TGTGCCAGCAGCGAAGACAGGGCAAACACCGGGGAGCTGTTTTTT
CDR3: CASSEDRANTGELFF

size: -
J: TRBJ2-3
V: TRBV3-1
D: TRBD1
DNA: TGTGCCAGCAGCCAAGAGGACAGGCCTAGGCCCACAGATACGCAGTATTTT
CDR3: CASSQEDRPRPTDTQYF

size: few
J: TRBJ2-5
V: TRBV29-1
D: -
DNA: TGCAGCGTTGACCGGACAGCCCAAGAGACCCAGTACTTC
CDR3: CSVDRTAQETQYF

size: few
J: TRBJ2-7
V: TRBV18
D: -
DNA: TGTGCCAGCTCACAAACCCCACTCTACGAGCAGTACTTC
CDR3: CASSQTPLYEQYF

size: -
J: TRBJ2-2
V: TRBV9
D: -
DNA: TGTGCCAGCAGGCAGACAGTTCTCGGGGAGCTGTTTTTT
CDR3: CASRQTVLGELFF

size: few
J: TRBJ1-1
V: TRBV28
D: -
DNA: TGTGCCAGCAGTCTCCTCGGAAAGGGGACTTTCTTT
CDR3: CASSLLGKGTFF

size: many
J: TRBJ2-4
V: TRBV12-3/TRBV12-4
D: -
DNA: TGTGCCAGCAGTTTTGCGGTGGCCAAAAACATTCAGTACTTC
CDR3: CASSFAVAKNIQYF